The 28 T cell receptor beta chains below all came from one sample that was sequenced in a study of blood T cell repertoires in COVID-19. The table came from immunoSEQ multiplex PCR; TCRdb's copy has only in-frame clones and leaves some out. The data hold about 160,000 clones, with 70% to 90% observed a single time. Sequencing was done on a sample of peripheral blood. The receptor source for this set is a woman in her 70s with acute or convalescent COVID-19.

This clone was seen only once. The CDR3 region has the DNA TGTGCCAGCAGTAGGACAGGGGGCGGGGAGACCCAGTACTTC. Translating it yields CASSRTGGGETQYF. V and J are TRBV25-1 and TRBJ2-5; 11 bases agree with TRBD1. The CDR3 covers 14 residues. Germline lookup yields CDR1 MGHDK and CDR2 SYGVNS. Trimming cost V 5 bases and J 5 bases; bases outside gene matches: 4.

This chain links TRBV19 with TRBJ1-2, with a possible D match to TRBD1 (6 bases). The V end lost 3 bases, the J end lost 4 bases, and 12 bases lay between the germline ends. Germline loops: CDR1 LNHDA, CDR2 SQIVND (reference sequence). The CDR3 loop spans 14 amino acids. The CDR3 DNA is TGTGCCAGTAGTATTGGGACAACAACCTATGGCTACACCTTC. Its protein product is CASSIGTTTYGYTF.

The V call is TRBV6-5, the J call TRBJ1-3; weak D call: TRBD1 (6 bases). Germline V gene data show CDR1 as MNHEY and CDR2 as SVGAGI. The CDR3 is 16 residues long. With 0 bases removed from V and 0 bases from J, the gap between germline ends came to 9 bases. This chain's CDR3 is CASSYSGQISGNTIYF. CDR3 nucleotide sequence: TGTGCCAGCAGTTACTCTGGACAGATCTCTGGAAACACCATATATTTT.

This clone was detected once. The chain combines TRBV11-1 with TRBJ2-7, with 11 nucleotides matching TRBD2. The CDR3 runs to 16 residues. Germline-derived CDR1 and CDR2 are SGHAT and FQDESV (reference sequence). Losses at the gene ends were 3 bases for V and 0 bases for J; bases not matched to a gene: 4. CDR3 coding DNA: TGTGCCAGCAGCTTGACTAGCGGGATCAACTCCTACGAGCAGTACTTC. Protein product: CASSLTSGINSYEQYF.

This chain joins TRBV4-2 and TRBJ1-4; weak D call: TRBD1 (5 bases). The CDR3 covers 15 residues. V dropped 1 base and J dropped 7 bases, with 13 bases sitting between them. Germline V lookup: CDR1 LGHNA, CDR2 YNFKEQ. CDR3 amino acids: CASSQGKGRGEKLFF. CDR3 coding DNA: TGTGCCAGCAGCCAAGGGAAGGGGCGCGGTGAAAAACTGTTTTTT.

V usage is TRBV7-2 and J usage is TRBJ2-1; tentatively, D is TRBD1 (6 bases). The CDR3 sequence is 16 residues long. CDR1 and CDR2 (germline): SGHTA, FQGNSA. Trimming shortened V by 2 bases and J by 9 bases, and 20 bases separated the two germline ends. DNA for the CDR3: TGTGCCAGCAGCTTATCCCCGGGTACAGGGTTGATTGAGCAGTTCTTC. This sequence encodes CASSLSPGTGLIEQFF.

The chain has TRBV3-1 (or the pseudogene TRBV3-2) and TRBJ1-2; D gene uncertain. The V end was cut by 0 bases, the J end by 6 bases, with 14 bases between. The CDR3 is 15 residues long. Per the germline V gene, CDR1 is LGHDT and CDR2 is YNNKEL (reference sequence). CDR3 DNA: TGTGCCAGCAGCCAAGATCGGGCGGGGTTTGATGGCTACACCTTC. As protein: CASSQDRAGFDGYTF.

The J gene is TRBJ1-6, the V gene TRBV19, with TRBD1 matching 7 bases. The CDR3 extends over 17 amino acids. Germline-derived CDR1 and CDR2 are LNHDA and SQIVND (reference sequence). After removal of 5 bases from V and 0 bases from J, the junction contained 7 bases not matched to a gene. The CDR3 sequence is CASSPWTGSSYNSPLHF. For the CDR3, the DNA is TGTGCCAGTAGTCCCTGGACAGGATCCTCCTATAATTCACCCCTCCACTTT. Full variable domain (remainder filled in from reference TRBV19 and TRBJ1-6): DGGITQSPKYLFRKEGQNVTLSCEQNLNHDAMYWYRQDPGQGLRLIYYSQIVNDFQKGDIAEGYSVSREKKESFPLTVTSAQKNPTAFYLCASSPWTGSSYNSPLHFGNGTRLTVT.

The V and J genes are TRBV15 and TRBJ2-3; 11 bases are shared with TRBD1. The germline CDR1 and CDR2 sequences are LNHNV and YYDKDF (reference sequence). The CDR3 spans 18 residues. The junction had 5 bases not matched to a gene; V was cut back by 0 bases and J by 0 bases. CDR3 nucleotide sequence: TGTGCCACCAGCAGAGATTTCGGACAGGGGGCAAGCACAGATACGCAGTATTTT. It yields the protein CATSRDFGQGASTDTQYF.

The chain links TRBV3-1 (or the pseudogene TRBV3-2) to TRBJ1-1; a weak D match, TRBD1 (5 bases). The length of the CDR3 is 11 residues. Germline V gene lookup returns CDR1 LGHDT and CDR2 YNNKEL (reference sequence). Trimming pared 4 bases from V and 6 bases from J, leaving 6 bases between. As DNA, the CDR3 is TGTGCCAGCAGCCTCAGGGCTGAAGCTTTCTTT. Protein product: CASSLRAEAFF.

V and J are TRBV2 and TRBJ1-1; D is undetermined. From germline, CDR1 is SNHLY and CDR2 FYNNEI. Trimming pared 5 bases from V and 1 base from J, leaving 8 bases between. There are 13 residues in the CDR3. The CDR3 region has the DNA TGTGCCAGCAGTCGACGGGAGAACACTGAAGCTTTCTTT. It encodes CASSRRENTEAFF.

The chain couples TRBV19 to TRBJ1-2; D possibly corresponds to TRBD1 (5 bases). From germline, CDR1 is LNHDA and CDR2 SQIVND (reference sequence). V was clipped by 7 bases and J by 7 bases, with 19 bases between them. This CDR3 is built from 14 residues. CDR3 bases: TGTGCCAGTATACGAATAGGGGACTTTTTTGGCTACACCTTC. Translation gives CASIRIGDFFGYTF.

This chain uses TRBV4-2 with TRBJ1-2, with TRBD1 matching 10 bases. CDR3 size: 16 residues. V dropped 3 bases and J dropped 7; count of bases not matched to a gene: 11. The germline V gene has CDR1 LGHNA and CDR2 YNFKEQ. CDR3 bases: TGTGCCAGCAGCCAGCAGCTGACAGGGGGCCTGGGTGGCTACACCTTC. Translation gives CASSQQLTGGLGGYTF.

The J gene is TRBJ1-5, the V gene TRBV28; D is unclear. V dropped 7 bases and J dropped 6 bases, with 16 bases sitting between them. The CDR3 has 14 residues. CDR1 is MDHEN, CDR2 SYDVKM, per germline. CDR3 sequence: CASKETYSSQPQHF. As DNA, the CDR3 is TGTGCCAGCAAAGAGACTTACTCAAGTCAGCCCCAGCATTTT.

Only a few counts were recorded for this clone. This chain connects TRBV6-6 to TRBJ2-7; possibly TRBD2 for D (6 bases). The germline V gene encodes CDR1 MNHNY and CDR2 SVGAGI (reference sequence). CDR3 length: 16 amino acids. The ends were cut back, 5 bases at V and 0 bases at J, with 17 bases in the middle. The CDR3 loop reads CASSQAAGGNSYEQYF. CDR3 nucleotides: TGTGCCAGCAGTCAGGCGGCGGGCGGGAACTCCTACGAGCAGTACTTC.

The rearrangement links TRBV7-2 to TRBJ1-6, with D unresolved. Germline assignment: CDR1 SGHTA and CDR2 FQGNSA. V was pared by 5 bases and J by 8 bases, with 7 bases between. The CDR3 is 12 amino acids. DNA for the CDR3: TGTGCCAGCAGCGCAACTTATTCACCCCTCCACTTT. Protein: CASSATYSPLHF.

This chain uses TRBV29-1 with TRBJ2-7, with a possible D match to TRBD1 (5 bases). Germline-derived CDR1 and CDR2 are SQVTM and ANQGSEA. The CDR3 spans 13 residues. Trimming pared 6 bases from V and 2 bases from J, leaving 14 bases between. The CDR3 sequence is CSVAPDSTYEQYF. CDR3 nucleotide sequence: TGCAGCGTGGCACCCGACAGTACCTACGAGCAGTACTTC.

The chain has TRBV28 and TRBJ1-1; TRBD1 agrees at 7 bases. V trimming: 3 bases; J trimming: 0 bases; junction bases outside the gene matches: 4. CDR3 length equals 15 residues. Looked up from germline, CDR1 is MDHEN and CDR2 is SYDVKM. The CDR3 DNA is TGTGCCAGCAGTTTGGGACAGACCCTGAACACTGAAGCTTTCTTT. Residues: CASSLGQTLNTEAFF.

The chain is built from TRBV7-2 and TRBJ1-1; 8 bases line up with TRBD1. The V segment lost 6 bases and the J segment 4 bases; nucleotides outside the gene matches: 7. This CDR3 spans 14 amino acids. Germline loops: CDR1 SGHTA, CDR2 FQGNSA. The CDR3 sequence: CASRHHGQGTEAFF. CDR3 sequence (DNA): TGTGCCAGCAGACATCACGGACAGGGCACTGAAGCTTTCTTT.

This sequence joins TRBV28 and TRBJ1-5, with no clear D. V lost 8 bases to trimming and J lost 6 bases, with 20 bases between them. CDR1 is MDHEN, CDR2 SYDVKM, per germline. This CDR3 is built from 15 residues. The chain's CDR3 is CASLRETGFSQPQHF. The CDR3 bases are TGTGCCAGCCTCCGGGAAACTGGTTTTAGTCAGCCCCAGCATTTT.

This clone has just a few counts. This chain uses TRBV2 with TRBJ1-2; D is unclear. CDR3 length equals 16 residues. Germline V lookup: CDR1 SNHLY, CDR2 FYNNEI. The V and J ends lost 0 bases and 2 bases respectively, with 13 bases between them. For the CDR3, the DNA is TGTGCCAGCAGTGAAGCGCGGGTTGGCGGGAACTATGGCTACACCTTC. Translation gives CASSEARVGGNYGYTF.

The V call is TRBV3-1 (or the pseudogene TRBV3-2), the J call TRBJ1-1; 8 bases agree with TRBD1. The CDR3 runs to 13 residues. Germline-derived CDR1 and CDR2 are LGHDT and YNNKEL (reference sequence). Unmatched junction bases numbered 6, after V lost 5 bases and J lost 7 bases. This CDR3 reads CASSRQGQGEAFF. DNA of the CDR3: TGTGCCAGCAGCAGACAAGGACAGGGTGAAGCTTTCTTT.

The chain carries TRBV27 and TRBJ1-1, with TRBD1 matching 8 bases. Germline lookup yields CDR1 MNHEY and CDR2 SMNVEV (reference sequence). Trimming took 6 bases from V and 0 from J; bases not matched to a gene: 15. The CDR3 covers 18 residues. CDR3 bases: TGTGCCAGCAGAAGAAATCAGGGGGCGGGGAGCATGAACACTGAAGCTTTCTTT. As protein: CASRRNQGAGSMNTEAFF.

The chain recombines TRBV10-3 with TRBJ1-1; 7 bases match TRBD1. The CDR3 has 14 residues. Germline CDR1 is ENHRY and CDR2 is SYGVKD. V lost 6 bases, J lost 0 bases, and 4 bases stayed unmatched. CDR3 sequence (DNA): TGTGCCATCAGGCCGGGACAGATGAACACTGAAGCTTTCTTT. Its protein is CAIRPGQMNTEAFF.

Turning to this clone: At one of its ends the junction is not consistent with the germline gene, which may arise from a read error. The V call is TRBV4-2, the J call TRBJ1-5, with 9 nucleotides matching TRBD1. CDR1 is LGHNA and CDR2 is YNFKEQ in the germline V gene. The CDR3 is 16 residues long. DNA of the CDR3: TGTGCCAGCAGCAAAGAGGGACAGGGCGCGAATCAGCCCCAGCATTTT. It translates to CASSKEGQGANQPQHF.

The chain uses TRBV18 and TRBJ1-3; D ambiguous. The CDR3 totals 15 residues. CDR1 is KGHSH and CDR2 is LQKENI in the germline V gene. V was shortened by 0 bases and J by 0 bases, with 6 bases between the two germline ends. CDR3 nucleotide sequence: TGTGCCAGCTCACCACCTAGCCTCTCTGGAAACACCATATATTTT. As protein: CASSPPSLSGNTIYF.

The chain has TRBV7-9 and TRBJ1-3; D may be TRBD1 (5 bases). V lost 5 bases and J 0 bases, leaving 17 bases between the germline ends. The germline V gene encodes CDR1 SEHNR and CDR2 FQNEAQ (reference sequence). This CDR3 contains 17 residues. The CDR3 loop reads CASSPRRTGNSGNTIYF. The CDR3 nucleotides read TGTGCCAGCAGCCCTCGTAGAACAGGAAACTCTGGAAACACCATATATTTT.

The J gene is TRBJ1-2, the V gene TRBV7-9; unclear D gene. The CDR3 runs 14 residues. Trimming shortened V by 5 bases and J by 2 bases, and 12 bases separated the two germline ends. CDR1 and CDR2 from the germline V gene are SEHNR and FQNEAQ (reference sequence). In nucleotides, the CDR3 is TGTGCCAGCAGCGAGAGTAGGAGGAACTATGGCTACACCTTC. It yields the protein CASSESRRNYGYTF.